What follows are 17 T cell receptor beta chains derived from one specimen sequenced in a study of vaccination effects on CD4 cells after COVID-19. Using viral peptide pools, the ViraFEST assay grew out antigen-specific CD4+ T cells prior to sequencing. Isolating CD4+ T cells followed more than eight days of culture. A positive SARS-CoV-2 PCR test fell between March and December 2020. Vaccine administered to participants consisted of two doses of either BNT162b2 or mRNA-1273. These TCRs are of unknown antigen specificity. Measured with immunoSEQ multiplex PCR; TCRdb has only the in-frame clones, and not every one. This table has 13,000 to 15,000 clones, about 70% appearing once. The sequencing used CD4+ T cells from PBMCs cultured with HCoV-NL63 spike peptides, collected after COVID-19 vaccination. The receptors here all came from a human donor who had a prior SARS-CoV-2 infection.

This sequence joins TRBV7-3 and TRBJ2-5, with D possibly matching TRBD2 (5 bases). Germline CDR1 and CDR2: SGHTA and FQGTGA. V was cut by 5 bases and J by 1 base, with 11 bases left in between. The CDR3 extends over 14 amino acids. CDR3 sequence (DNA): TGTGCCAGCAGCCTAAGCGGAGCCCAAGAGACCCAGTACTTC. This codes for CASSLSGAQETQYF.

The chain combines TRBV11-2 with TRBJ2-5; 13 nucleotides align to TRBD2. Germline assignment: CDR1 SGHAT and CDR2 FQNNGV. CDR3 size: 18 residues. With 1 base clipped from V and 3 bases from J, the junction kept 8 bases outside the gene matches. CDR3 in amino acids: CASSLVGTSGKAKETQYF. The CDR3 DNA is TGTGCCAGCAGCTTAGTCGGGACTAGCGGGAAGGCTAAAGAGACCCAGTACTTC. Combining the CDR3 with reference TRBV11-2 and TRBJ2-5 gives the whole variable domain EAGVAQSPRYKIIEKRQSVAFWCNPISGHATLYWYQQILGQGPKLLIQFQNNGVVDDSQLPKDRFSAERLKGVDSTLKIQPAKLEDSAVYLCASSLVGTSGKAKETQYFGPGTRLLVL.

The J gene is TRBJ2-1, the V gene TRBV10-3; weak D call: TRBD1 (6 bases). Germline V lookup: CDR1 ENHRY, CDR2 SYGVKD. Trimming cost V 4 bases and J 1 base, with 8 bases left between them. The CDR3 contains 14 residues. CDR3 amino acids: CAISGTVSYNEQFF. CDR3 nucleotide sequence: TGTGCCATCAGTGGGACAGTTTCCTACAATGAGCAGTTCTTC.

The V and J genes are TRBV2 and TRBJ2-2; D is unresolved. The CDR3 consists of 14 residues. V lost 2 bases, J lost 1 base, and 5 bases lay in between. Germline-derived CDR1 and CDR2 are SNHLY and FYNNEI. This chain's CDR3 is CASSETRNTGELFF. In DNA form, the CDR3 reads TGTGCCAGCAGTGAAACCAGGAACACCGGGGAGCTGTTTTTT.

This clone was counted a single time. The CDR3 sequence is CASSVGRRKYEQFF. The DNA for the CDR3 is TGTGCCAGCAGCGTAGGAAGGAGAAAGTATGAGCAGTTCTTC. The chain carries TRBV9 and TRBJ2-1; no clear D. The CDR3 is 14 amino acids. Germline V gene sequence: CDR1 SGDLS, CDR2 YYNGEE. The V end was cut by 0 bases, the J end by 8 bases, with 12 bases between. The variable domain in full, with the rest retrieved from reference TRBV9 and TRBJ2-1, is DSGVTQTPKHLITATGQRVTLRCSPRSGDLSVYWYQQSLDQGLQFLIQYYNGEERAKGNILERFSAQQFPDLHSELNLSSLELGDSALYFCASSVGRRKYEQFFGPGTRLTVL.

The chain couples TRBV7-9 to TRBJ2-2; 11 bases match TRBD1. This CDR3 comprises 16 residues. Looked up from germline, CDR1 is SEHNR and CDR2 is FQNEAQ (reference sequence). V lost 5 bases, J lost 5 bases, and 7 bases stayed unmatched. CDR3 nucleotides: TGTGCCAGCAGCGACGGGACAGGGGGTGAAACCGGGGAGCTGTTTTTT. It yields the protein CASSDGTGGETGELFF. Variable domain in full (rest from reference TRBV7-9 and TRBJ2-2): DTGVSQNPRHKITKRGQNVTFRCDPISEHNRLYWYRQTLGQGPEFLTYFQNEAQLEKSRLLSDRFSAERPKGSFSTLEIQRTEQGDSAMYLCASSDGTGGETGELFFGEGSRLTVL.

The rearrangement joins TRBV4-2 to TRBJ2-5; 13 bases agree with TRBD2. The CDR3 spans 19 residues. Trimming removed 0 bases from V and 1 base from J; junction bases left unmatched: 8. Germline V gene lookup returns CDR1 LGHNA and CDR2 YNFKEQ. CDR3 amino acids: CASSQDWTSGRLVQETQYF. The CDR3 nucleotides read TGTGCCAGCAGCCAAGATTGGACTAGCGGGAGATTGGTCCAAGAGACCCAGTACTTC.

The rearrangement joins TRBV14 to TRBJ2-7; D is possibly TRBD2 (5 bases). The CDR3 spans 13 residues. Germline V gene data show CDR1 as SGHDN and CDR2 as FVKESK. The V end was cut by 3 bases, the J end by 5 bases, with 11 bases between. The CDR3 coding sequence is TGTGCCAGCAGCCATTTGCGGGCGAACGAGCAGTACTTC. Amino acids: CASSHLRANEQYF.

The chain joins TRBV2 to TRBJ2-1; 10 bases fit TRBD1. The junction had 6 bases not matched to a gene; V was cut back by 4 bases and J by 15 bases. Germline-derived CDR1 and CDR2 are SNHLY and FYNNEI. The CDR3 has 12 residues. The CDR3 DNA reads TGTGCCAGCAGTGGGGGGGACAGGGGTCCGTTCTTC. It yields the protein CASSGGDRGPFF.

This clone was seen once. One junction end does not reproduce the germline sequence, and a read error may be involved. V is TRBV6-6 and J is TRBJ1-1; no clear D. The germline V gene has CDR1 MNHNY and CDR2 SVGAGI (reference sequence). The length of the CDR3 is 13 residues. CDR3 sequence reads: CASSNTGNAEAFF. CDR3 coding DNA: TGTGCCAGCAGTAACACCGGGAACGCTGAAGCTTTCTTT.

The CDR3 region has the DNA TGTGCCACCAGTGGGTCTGGGGAAGCTTTCTTT. It is translated as CATSGSGEAFF. This chain links TRBV24-1 with TRBJ1-1; D gene uncertain. The CDR3 consists of 11 residues. The germline V gene encodes CDR1 KGHDR and CDR2 SFDVKD. Trimming took 5 bases from V and 8 from J, leaving 8 bases between them.

The V and J genes are TRBV5-1 and TRBJ2-5; D not certain. The CDR3 is 15 residues long. V was trimmed by 0 bases and J by 2 bases, leaving 11 bases between them. CDR1 is SGHRS and CDR2 is YFSETQ in the germline V gene. The CDR3 DNA is TGCGCCAGCAGCTTGGGGGTCGGGCTTCAAGAGACCCAGTACTTC. Amino acid sequence: CASSLGVGLQETQYF.

This clone was picked up a small number of times. A read error may account for a junction end that differs from germline. The chain is built from TRBV7-7 and TRBJ2-2; 12 bases are a match to TRBD2. The CDR3 extends over 17 amino acids. CDR1 is SSHAT and CDR2 is FNYEAQ in the germline V gene (reference sequence). CDR3 residues: CASSARRLAGATGELFF. The CDR3 bases are TGTGCTAGCAGCGCACGGCGACTAGCGGGAGCCACCGGGGAGCTGTTTTTT. The variable domain in full, completed from reference TRBV7-7 and TRBJ2-2, reads GAGVSQSPRYKVTKRGQDVTLRCDPISSHATLYWYQQALGQGPEFLTYFNYEAQPDKSGLPSDRFSAERPEGSISTLTIQRTEQRDSAMYRCASSARRLAGATGELFFGEGSRLTVL.

The chain joins TRBV5-1 to TRBJ2-3; weak D call: TRBD1 (5 bases). The CDR3 is made up of 14 amino acids. The ends were cut back, 0 bases at V and 6 bases at J, with 11 bases in the middle. Germline V lookup: CDR1 SGHRS, CDR2 YFSETQ. The CDR3 loop reads CASSLAQGADTQYF. In DNA, the CDR3 is TGCGCCAGCAGCTTGGCTCAAGGGGCTGATACGCAGTATTTT.

The chain uses TRBV3-1 (or the pseudogene TRBV3-2) and TRBJ2-3; D might be TRBD2 (6 bases). The CDR3 has 13 residues. The V and J ends lost 5 bases and 5 bases respectively, with 11 bases between them. Germline V gene lookup returns CDR1 LGHDT and CDR2 YNNKEL (reference sequence). CDR3 in amino acids: CASSSGLLDTQYF. The CDR3 DNA sequence: TGTGCCAGCAGCTCGGGACTCCTAGATACGCAGTATTTT.

This clone was detected only a few times. The chain is built from TRBV5-1 and TRBJ2-3, with 11 bases that match TRBD1. This CDR3 contains 18 residues. Germline CDR1 SGHRS, CDR2 YFSETQ. J gave up 0 bases and V 3 bases, and 9 bases lay outside the gene matches. CDR3 amino acids: CASSYGQGAHSSTDTQYF. CDR3 coding DNA: TGCGCCAGCAGCTATGGACAGGGGGCCCATTCTAGCACAGATACGCAGTATTTT.

This chain connects TRBV7-2 to TRBJ1-1, with TRBD1 matching over 10 bases. V lost 2 bases, J lost 3 bases, and 3 bases stayed unmatched. Germline values: CDR1 SGHTA, CDR2 FQGNSA. CDR3 size: 15 residues. The CDR3 bases are TGTGCCAGCAGCTTATTGGGACAGGGGTACACTGAAGCTTTCTTT. It is translated as CASSLLGQGYTEAFF.